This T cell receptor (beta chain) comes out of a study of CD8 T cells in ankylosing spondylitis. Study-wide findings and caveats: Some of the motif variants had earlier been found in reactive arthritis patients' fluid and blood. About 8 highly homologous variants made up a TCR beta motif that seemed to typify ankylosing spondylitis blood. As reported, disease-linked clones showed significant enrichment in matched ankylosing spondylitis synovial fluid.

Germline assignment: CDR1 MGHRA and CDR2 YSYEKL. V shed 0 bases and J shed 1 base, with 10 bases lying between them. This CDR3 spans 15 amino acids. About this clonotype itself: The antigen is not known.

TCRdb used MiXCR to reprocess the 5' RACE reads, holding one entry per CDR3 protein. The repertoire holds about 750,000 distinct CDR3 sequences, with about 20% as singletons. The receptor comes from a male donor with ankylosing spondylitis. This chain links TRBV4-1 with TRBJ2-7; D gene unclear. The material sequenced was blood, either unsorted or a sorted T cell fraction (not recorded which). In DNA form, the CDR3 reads TGCGCCAGCAGCCAAGAACTTCGGCGATCCTACGAGCAGTACTTC. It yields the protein CASSQELRRSYEQYF.